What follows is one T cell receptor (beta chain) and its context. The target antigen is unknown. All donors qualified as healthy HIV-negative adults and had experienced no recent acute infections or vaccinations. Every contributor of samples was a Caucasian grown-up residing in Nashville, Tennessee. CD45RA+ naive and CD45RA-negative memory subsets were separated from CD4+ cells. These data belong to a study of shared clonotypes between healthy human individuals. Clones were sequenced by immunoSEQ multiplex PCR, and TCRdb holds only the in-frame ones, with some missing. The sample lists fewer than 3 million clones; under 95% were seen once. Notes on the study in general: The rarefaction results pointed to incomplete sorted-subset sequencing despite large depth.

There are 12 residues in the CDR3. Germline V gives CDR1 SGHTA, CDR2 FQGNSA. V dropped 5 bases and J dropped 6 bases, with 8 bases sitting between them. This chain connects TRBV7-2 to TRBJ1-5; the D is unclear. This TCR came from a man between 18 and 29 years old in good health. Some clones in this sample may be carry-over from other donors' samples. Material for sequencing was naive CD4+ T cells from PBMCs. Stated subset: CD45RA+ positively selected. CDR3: CASSSAAQPQHF. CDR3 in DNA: TGTGCCAGCAGCAGCGCGGCTCAGCCCCAGCATTTT. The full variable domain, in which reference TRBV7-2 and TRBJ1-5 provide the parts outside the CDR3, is GAGVSQSPSNKVTEKGKDVELRCDPISGHTALYWYRQSLGQGLEFLIYFQGNSAPDKSGLPSDRFSAERTGGSVSTLTIQRTQQEDSAVYLCASSSAAQPQHFGDGTRLSIL.